The T cell receptor (beta chain) described here comes from a study of spatial heterogeneity in lung cancer. Across the study: The count of detected beta-chain sequences consistently exceeded that of alpha-chain sequences. Whole-study findings and limits: Tumors with more nonsynonymous mutations had more expanded intratumoral alpha and beta TCRs.

A unique molecular identifier was carried by every single TCR cDNA molecule. TCRdb reprocessed the 5' RACE reads via MiXCR and lists one record per CDR3 protein. Of 6,000 to 8,000 distinct CDR3 sequences in the sample, 5.5% to 8% were seen once. This CDR3 comprises 15 residues. V was pared by 4 bases and J by 4 bases, with 4 bases of the junction left unmatched. Specified time point: sample taken at primary tumor resection. Samples came from roughly 72 TRACERx patients with untreated early-stage lung cancer. Unsorted samples of tumor, nontumor lung or frozen PBMC had their whole RNA sequenced. This clonotype was seen ten or more times. The antigen is unknown.

This TCR came from a female donor with early-stage non-small cell lung cancer. The source material was lung tumor tissue, sampled at surgery. The chain links TRBV23-1 to TRBJ2-1; 10 bases are a match to TRBD1. TRBV23-1 is annotated as an ORF whose role is uncertain. The CDR3: CASSPGQGEYNEQFF. DNA for the CDR3: TGCGCCAGCAGTCCCGGACAGGGGGAATACAATGAGCAGTTCTTC.